A selection of T cell receptor beta chains follows, all from one sample in a study of T cells in localized non-small cell lung cancer. Sequencing used immunoSEQ multiplex PCR; TCRdb keeps in-frame clones, though not all of them. Of 58,000 or so clones listed, 85% to 90% are singletons. This material consisted of peripheral blood, taken before any cancer treatment. The receptors come from a woman aged 35 to 70 with stage I lung adenocarcinoma. Both conserved end residues are part of each CDR3. Each record gives: D gene, V gene, J gene, clone size, CDR3 protein, CDR3 DNA. A D gene is named only where the DNA matches it firmly. Expanded clones get a size class; other rows say once, few or many, or leave the size out.

d_gene: -; v_gene: TRBV5-1; j_gene: TRBJ2-5; abundance: few; CDR3aa: CASSLADVETQYF; CDR3nt: TGCGCCAGCAGCTTGGCCGACGTGGAGACCCAGTACTTC
d_gene: -; v_gene: TRBV6-1; j_gene: TRBJ1-1; abundance: -; CDR3aa: CASTTGNTEAFF; CDR3nt: TGTGCCAGCACTACAGGGAACACTGAAGCTTTCTTT
d_gene: TRBD1; v_gene: TRBV6-6; j_gene: TRBJ2-5; abundance: -; CDR3aa: CASRDNRGQGETQYF; CDR3nt: TGTGCCAGCAGGGATAACAGGGGCCAGGGGGAGACCCAGTACTTC
d_gene: -; v_gene: TRBV29-1; j_gene: TRBJ2-6; abundance: -; CDR3aa: CSVLLVRQGFSGANVLTF; CDR3nt: TGCAGCGTTCTCTTGGTTCGGCAGGGCTTCTCTGGGGCCAACGTCCTGACTTTC
d_gene: TRBD2; v_gene: TRBV30; j_gene: TRBJ2-2; abundance: -; CDR3aa: CACSLAGGPGELFF; CDR3nt: TGTGCCTGTAGCCTAGCGGGAGGACCCGGGGAGCTGTTTTTT
d_gene: -; v_gene: TRBV14; j_gene: TRBJ1-4; abundance: -; CDR3aa: CASSPPPGNSTNEKLFF; CDR3nt: TGTGCCAGCAGCCCCCCCCCTGGAAATTCAACTAATGAAAAACTGTTTTTT
d_gene: TRBD2; v_gene: TRBV14; j_gene: TRBJ2-7; abundance: -; CDR3aa: CASSPPTSGRGKASYEQYF; CDR3nt: TGTGCCAGCAGCCCACCGACTAGCGGGAGGGGCAAGGCTTCCTACGAGCAGTACTTC
d_gene: TRBD1; v_gene: TRBV5-5; j_gene: TRBJ2-5; abundance: -; CDR3aa: CASSLGTGGRETQYF; CDR3nt: TGTGCCAGCAGCTTGGGGACAGGGGGCAGGGAGACCCAGTACTTC
d_gene: -; v_gene: TRBV7-3; j_gene: TRBJ2-1; abundance: -; CDR3aa: CASSPQSLAGEQFF; CDR3nt: TGTGCCAGCAGCCCACAATCACTAGCCGGTGAGCAGTTCTTC
d_gene: -; v_gene: TRBV5-6; j_gene: TRBJ1-2; abundance: -; CDR3aa: CASSSGRGYTF; CDR3nt: TGTGCCAGCAGCTCGGGGCGCGGCTACACCTTC
d_gene: TRBD1; v_gene: TRBV28; j_gene: TRBJ1-5; abundance: -; CDR3aa: CASSLGTESNQPQHF; CDR3nt: TGTGCCAGCAGTCTCGGGACAGAAAGCAATCAGCCCCAGCATTTT